Presented here are 21 T cell receptor beta chains from one specimen sequenced in a study of cytomegalovirus exposure and HLA in healthy donors. PCR was performed using 60 Vbeta and 13 Jbeta primers. Only in-frame clones appear in the TCRdb table, and some are missing; sequencing was by immunoSEQ multiplex PCR. The data show some 99,000 clones, roughly 69% seen once. Input material: PBMCs. These receptors all stem from a woman aged 65 to 85 in good health and CMV-seropositive.

The chain uses TRBV5-1 and TRBJ2-3, with TRBD2 matching 13 bases. With V trimmed by 5 bases and J by 5 bases, 17 bases remained unmatched. The V gene's germline CDR1 is SGHRS and CDR2 YFSETQ. The CDR3 runs to 19 residues. CDR3 coding DNA: TGCGCCAGCAGTTTCGGACTAGCGGGGGCCTTAGGGGTTGGAGATACGCAGTATTTT. Translating it yields CASSFGLAGALGVGDTQYF. The entire variable domain, with the rest obtained from reference TRBV5-1 and TRBJ2-3, is as follows: KAGVTQTPRYLIKTRGQQVTLSCSPISGHRSVSWYQQTPGQGLQFLFEYFSETQRNKGNFPGRFSGRQFSNSRSEMNVSTLELGDSALYLCASSFGLAGALGVGDTQYFGPGTRLTVL.

This chain connects TRBV2 to TRBJ2-5; D may be TRBD1 (6 bases). Germline V lookup: CDR1 SNHLY, CDR2 FYNNEI. V was clipped by 7 bases and J by 2 bases, with 11 bases between them. The CDR3 has 13 residues. CDR3 in amino acids: CASNSGDQETQYF. CDR3 sequence (DNA): TGTGCCAGCAATTCAGGGGATCAAGAGACCCAGTACTTC.

This chain connects TRBV6-5 to TRBJ2-1; 9 nucleotides line up with TRBD2. The germline V gene has CDR1 MNHEY and CDR2 SVGAGI. V shed 8 bases and J 0 bases; nucleotides not matched to a gene: 5. The CDR3 covers 15 residues. Written as DNA, the CDR3 is TGTGCCAGCGGGAGCGGGGGGAGCTCCTACAATGAGCAGTTCTTC. Translation gives CASGSGGSSYNEQFF.

The sample holds a few counts of this clone. This sequence joins TRBV9 and TRBJ2-3; D unresolved. The CDR3 runs 13 residues. The V end lost 2 bases, the J end lost 4 bases, and 8 bases lay between the germline ends. The V gene's germline CDR1 is SGDLS and CDR2 YYNGEE. In DNA form, the CDR3 reads TGTGCCAGCAGCGTGGTCCCGGCAGATACGCAGTATTTT. It codes for CASSVVPADTQYF.

The chain links TRBV2 to TRBJ2-7, with D perhaps matching TRBD1 (6 bases). Germline V gene lookup returns CDR1 SNHLY and CDR2 FYNNEI. The length of the CDR3 is 13 residues. V lost 3 bases, J lost 6 bases, and 12 bases lay in between. The CDR3 region is CASSDRGSSEQYF. The CDR3 nucleotides are TGTGCCAGCAGTGACAGGGGATCTTCCGAGCAGTACTTC.

The chain carries TRBV19 and TRBJ1-5; 8 bases match TRBD1. Trimming took 7 bases from V and 4 from J; bases not matched to a gene: 15. The length of the CDR3 is 17 residues. From germline, CDR1 is LNHDA and CDR2 SQIVND (reference sequence). The CDR3 nucleotides read TGTGCCAGTATCCGGACAGGGACAACCGGTATAAATCAGCCCCAGCATTTT. It translates to CASIRTGTTGINQPQHF.

The CDR3 sequence is CASSPVQGVGTDTQYF. CDR3 DNA: TGTGCCAGCTCACCGGTACAGGGAGTCGGCACAGATACGCAGTATTTT. The rearrangement joins TRBV18 to TRBJ2-3; D may be TRBD1 (6 bases). V shed 3 bases and J shed 1 base, with 14 bases lying between them. The CDR3 totals 16 residues. Germline assignment: CDR1 KGHSH and CDR2 LQKENI.

The chain couples TRBV7-6 to TRBJ2-1, with 9 bases fitting TRBD2. The V and J ends lost 4 bases and 4 bases, in that order; junction bases with no gene match: 5. This CDR3 is built from 15 residues. Germline values: CDR1 SGHVS, CDR2 FNYEAQ. CDR3 DNA sequence: TGTGCCAGCAGCTCTGGGGCGGGGGGGTACAATGAGCAGTTCTTC. Protein: CASSSGAGGYNEQFF.

Points on this clone: This sequence may be a read error, since a much larger clone differs from it by one base. The gene calls are TRBV7-8 and TRBJ2-5, with TRBD2 identical over 9 bases. Germline V gives CDR1 SGHVS, CDR2 FQNEAQ. After removal of 5 bases from V and 0 bases from J, the junction contained 10 bases not matched to a gene. This CDR3 is built from 17 residues. The DNA for the CDR3 is TGTGCCAGCAGCCAAGATGAGGCGGGGGGGTACCAAGAGACCCAGTACTTC. Protein product: CASSQDEAGGYQETQYF.

In regard to this clone: One junction end does not reproduce the germline sequence, and a read error may be involved. The V call is TRBV4-2, the J call TRBJ1-6; D remains ambiguous. The germline gives CDR1 LGHNA, CDR2 YNFKEQ. The CDR3 length is 13 residues. The CDR3 region has the DNA TGTGCCGGCAGCCTTCCGGGAGCCTCACCCCTCCACTTT. This codes for CAGSLPGASPLHF.

This clone has a single count. The chain employs TRBV7-7 and TRBJ1-4; D may be TRBD1 (5 bases). Germline values: CDR1 SSHAT, CDR2 FNYEAQ (reference sequence). Trimming removed 4 bases at V and 3 bases at J, with 12 bases between. This CDR3 has 15 residues. The CDR3 coding sequence is TGTGCCAGCAGCTCCACAGGCTTACCTAATGAAAAACTGTTTTTT. This translates into CASSSTGLPNEKLFF. The full variable domain, rest sourced from reference TRBV7-7 and TRBJ1-4, is GAGVSQSPRYKVTKRGQDVTLRCDPISSHATLYWYQQALGQGPEFLTYFNYEAQPDKSGLPSDRFSAERPEGSISTLTIQRTEQRDSAMYRCASSSTGLPNEKLFFGSGTQLSVL.

This clone came up once. This sequence joins TRBV29-1 and TRBJ2-1, with 8 bases matching TRBD2. Trimming at V came to 8 bases and at J to 2 bases, leaving 5 bases not matched to a gene. The CDR3 runs 13 residues. Germline CDR1 is SQVTM and CDR2 is ANQGSEA. CDR3 coding DNA: TGCAGCACACGAGCGGGGGCCTACAATGAGCAGTTCTTC. Protein sequence: CSTRAGAYNEQFF.

The chain uses TRBV29-1 and TRBJ1-2; 8 bases align to TRBD1. V trimming: 7 bases; J trimming: 13 bases; junction bases outside the gene matches: 14. The germline V gene has CDR1 SQVTM and CDR2 ANQGSEA. The CDR3 is made up of 12 amino acids. The CDR3 DNA sequence: TGCAGCGCGGGGGCCCAGGACAGGGTGGTCACCTTC. It translates to CSAGAQDRVVTF.

With respect to this clone: At one of its ends the junction is not consistent with the germline gene, which may arise from a read error. The chain carries TRBV5-1 and TRBJ2-2; possible D gene TRBD2, 5 bases. Germline V gene data show CDR1 as SGHRS and CDR2 as YFSETQ. This CDR3 is 16 amino acids long. CDR3 protein: CASSLGGNANTRELFF. The CDR3 DNA follows: TGCGCCAGCAGCTTGGGAGGGAACGCGAACACCAGGGAGCTGTTTTTT.

The chain carries TRBV19 and TRBJ1-2, with TRBD1 identical over 8 bases. Germline V CDR1 and CDR2: LNHDA, SQIVND (reference sequence). The CDR3 extends over 16 amino acids. The J segment lost 4 bases and the V segment lost 1 base, leaving 8 bases of the junction unmatched. CDR3 loop: CASSIAQLTGGYGYTF. DNA of the CDR3: TGTGCCAGTAGTATAGCTCAACTCACAGGGGGCTATGGCTACACCTTC.

V and J are TRBV11-2 and TRBJ1-5; D call uncertain. Trimming stripped 5 bases from V and 5 bases from J, with 10 bases between. This CDR3 spans 13 amino acids. Germline CDR1 is SGHAT and CDR2 is FQNNGV. CDR3 sequence reads: CASSAQADQPQHF. For the CDR3, the DNA is TGTGCCAGCAGCGCCCAGGCCGATCAGCCCCAGCATTTT.

This rearrangement joins TRBV4-2 to TRBJ2-6; TRBD1 aligns across 10 bases. The J segment lost 4 bases and the V segment lost 3 bases, leaving 3 bases of the junction unmatched. Per germline, CDR1 LGHNA and CDR2 YNFKEQ. The CDR3 loop spans 16 amino acids. CDR3 coding DNA: TGTGCCAGCAGCCATGGGACAGGGGTCGGGGCCAACGTCCTGACTTTC. It encodes CASSHGTGVGANVLTF.

The DNA for the CDR3 is TGTGCCAGCAGTTTATCCGTCCGTAGGACAGGGGATTTTTACGAGCAGTACTTC. It is translated as CASSLSVRRTGDFYEQYF. The rearrangement uses TRBV27 and TRBJ2-7, with 9 bases lining up with TRBD1. This CDR3 contains 18 residues. The germline gives CDR1 MNHEY, CDR2 SMNVEV (reference sequence). V was pared by 0 bases and J by 4 bases, with 13 bases of the junction left unmatched.

The chain employs TRBV6-5 and TRBJ1-2, with 10 bases lining up with TRBD1. Trimming took 4 bases from V and 5 from J; bases not matched to a gene: 10. CDR3 size: 16 residues. The germline CDR1 and CDR2 sequences are MNHEY and SVGAGI. The CDR3 nucleotides read TGTGCCAGCAGTTCCCGGGACAGGGGCGGGGAGTATGGCTACACCTTC. Translating gives CASSSRDRGGEYGYTF.

This clone has just a few counts. The rearrangement joins TRBV5-1 to TRBJ1-1; D may be TRBD1 (6 bases). Germline CDR1 reads SGHRS; CDR2 reads YFSETQ. The CDR3 sequence is 12 residues long. V dropped 4 bases and J dropped 4 bases, with 8 bases sitting between them. This CDR3 is CASSAGATEAFF. The CDR3 region has the DNA TGCGCCAGCAGCGCGGGGGCCACTGAAGCTTTCTTT. Complete variable domain (other parts from reference TRBV5-1 and TRBJ1-1): KAGVTQTPRYLIKTRGQQVTLSCSPISGHRSVSWYQQTPGQGLQFLFEYFSETQRNKGNFPGRFSGRQFSNSRSEMNVSTLELGDSALYLCASSAGATEAFFGQGTRLTVV.

The chain carries TRBV10-3 and TRBJ2-5; 13 bases align to TRBD2. Germline V gene sequence: CDR1 ENHRY, CDR2 SYGVKD. The junction had 9 bases not matched to a gene; V was cut back by 2 bases and J by 9 bases. The CDR3 is 16 amino acids. This chain's CDR3 is CAISEAGTSGVRAQYF. DNA of the CDR3: TGTGCCATCAGTGAGGCCGGGACTAGCGGGGTCCGTGCCCAGTACTTC.